This TCR beta chain was observed in a study of blood T cell repertoires in COVID-19. V shed 4 bases and J shed 5 bases, with 12 bases lying between them. The germline V gene has CDR1 SGHRS and CDR2 YFSETQ. The CDR3 length is 13 residues. Profiling relied on immunoSEQ multiplex PCR, and the TCRdb table lists in-frame clones only, not all of them. The table lists more than 95,000 clones, about 80% of them singletons, with roughly 4% in the top ten. Sample: peripheral blood. The V call is TRBV5-1, the J call TRBJ2-5; D may be TRBD2 (6 bases). The receptor comes from a woman aged 45-65 years with acute or convalescent COVID-19. The CDR3 loop is CASSPGSTETQYF. The CDR3 region has the DNA TGCGCCAGCAGCCCCGGGAGTACGGAGACCCAGTACTTC.